Following are 10 T cell receptor beta chains from one sample sequenced in a study of T cell repertoires and Cas9 in healthy adults (dated by TCRdb to 2016 to 2019). Library preparation employed the immunoSEQ multiplex PCR assay. TCRdb provides this immuneACCESS table in a form limited to in-frame rearrangements. Some clones are lacking; in checked studies, under half of them reflect an unresolved V gene, and why the rest are absent is not known. For this sample there are roughly 23,000 clones; roughly nine tenths appear just once. The ten largest make up roughly 1.6% of the sample. Source material: CD4+ effector T cells (CD127+, CD25-, CD137-, CD154-) from PBMCs; culture status not recorded. The origin of the receptors is a human donor in good health.

The rearrangement uses TRBV4-2 and TRBJ1-5; D is unclear. This CDR3 is built from 15 residues. The V gene lost 0 bases and the J gene lost 0 bases, with 6 bases spanning the gap. CDR1 is LGHNA, CDR2 YNFKEQ, per germline. The CDR3 region is CASSQDGDSNQPQHF. The CDR3 nucleotides read TGTGCCAGCAGCCAAGATGGGGATAGCAATCAGCCCCAGCATTTT.

The chain employs TRBV19 and TRBJ2-1, with 10 bases identical to TRBD2. Germline lookup yields CDR1 LNHDA and CDR2 SQIVND (reference sequence). V shed 4 bases and J 7 bases; nucleotides not matched to a gene: 4. CDR3 length: 14 residues. CDR3 DNA sequence: TGTGCCAGTAGTAAACTAGCGGGACGGAATGAGCAGTTCTTC. Its protein product is CASSKLAGRNEQFF. Variable domain in full (rest from reference TRBV19 and TRBJ2-1): DGGITQSPKYLFRKEGQNVTLSCEQNLNHDAMYWYRQDPGQGLRLIYYSQIVNDFQKGDIAEGYSVSREKKESFPLTVTSAQKNPTAFYLCASSKLAGRNEQFFGPGTRLTVL.

The chain employs TRBV5-6 and TRBJ1-6; TRBD1 matches at 7 bases. This CDR3 region has 16 residues. Germline V gene sequence: CDR1 SGHDT, CDR2 YYEEEE. The trim removed 6 bases at V and 9 bases at J, leaving 15 bases unmatched. The CDR3: CASTLGPDRAGSPLHF. CDR3 bases: TGTGCCAGCACCCTTGGTCCTGACAGGGCAGGTTCACCCCTCCACTTT.

The sample holds a few counts of this clone. The V gene is TRBV7-9, the J gene TRBJ2-2, with 8 bases that match TRBD1. V lost 5 bases and J lost 3; bases outside the gene matches: 5. The CDR3 consists of 15 residues. The germline V gene has CDR1 SEHNR and CDR2 FQNEAQ (reference sequence). The CDR3 region has the DNA TGTGCCAGCAGCCGCAGGGGGCTCGACACCGGGGAGCTGTTTTTT. It codes for CASSRRGLDTGELFF.

On this clone itself: At one end, the junction sequence differs from germline, possibly due to a read error. This chain joins TRBV30 and TRBJ2-7, with 7 bases that match TRBD2. Germline lookup yields CDR1 GTSNPN and CDR2 SVGIG (reference sequence). The CDR3 spans 11 residues. CDR3 coding DNA: TGTGCCTCGGGACTACGAACCGAGCAGTACTTT. This translates into CASGLRTEQYF.

The chain recombines TRBV6-6 with TRBJ1-3; D call uncertain. V gave up 5 bases and J gave up 6 bases, with 14 bases separating them. CDR1 is MNHNY and CDR2 is SVGAGI in the germline V gene (reference sequence). The length of the CDR3 is 14 residues. DNA for the CDR3: TGTGCCAGCAGTAATTCGTTTCTGGAAAACACCATATATTTT. Translating gives CASSNSFLENTIYF.

V gene TRBV15 combines with J gene TRBJ2-1; TRBD2 is a possible D gene (5 bases). The germline V gene encodes CDR1 LNHNV and CDR2 YYDKDF (reference sequence). The CDR3 is 18 amino acids. V was pared by 4 bases and J by 0 bases, with 19 bases between. The CDR3 DNA follows: TGTGCCACCAGCATCGGGTTCGGCGGGCCCAGCTCCTACAATGAGCAGTTCTTC. It is translated as CATSIGFGGPSSYNEQFF.

The chain uses TRBV28 and TRBJ1-2; no reliable D call. The CDR3 covers 11 residues. Germline V lookup: CDR1 MDHEN, CDR2 SYDVKM. Trimming cost V 1 base and J 7 bases, with 4 bases left between them. CDR3 sequence (DNA): TGTGCCAGCAGTTTATCGGGTGGCTACACCTTC. Translated, it gives CASSLSGGYTF.

This clone was seen once. The DNA for the CDR3 is TGTGCCAGCAGACAAGACAGGGGACCGAACACTGAAGCTTTCTTT. It translates to CASRQDRGPNTEAFF. The chain has TRBV6-5 and TRBJ1-1; 8 nucleotides match TRBD1. J lost 1 base, V lost 6 bases, and 7 bases had no gene match. CDR3 length: 15 residues. Germline-derived CDR1 and CDR2 are MNHEY and SVGAGI.

The V and J genes are TRBV11-2 and TRBJ2-7; D gene uncertain. V lost 0 bases and J 3 bases, leaving 3 bases between the germline ends. The length of the CDR3 is 12 residues. The germline gives CDR1 SGHAT, CDR2 FQNNGV. The CDR3 loop is CASSLDHYEQYF. The CDR3, as DNA: TGTGCCAGCAGCTTAGATCACTACGAGCAGTACTTC.